The sequence of this T cell receptor (beta chain) was determined in a study of T cells in localized non-small cell lung cancer. TCRdb's copy holds only in-frame clones and misses some; the assay was immunoSEQ multiplex PCR. The sample lists around 21,000 clones, 70% to 90% seen once, with more than 10% in the top ten. Of note for this clone: No antigen is known for it.

Whole-study results and caveats: Greater blood T cell density accompanied longer overall survival. Within adjacent lung there appeared a median approximately 59 of the top 100 tumor clones. Because only a single region of the tumor was sequenced, heterogeneity remains possible. Uninvolved adjacent lung had more T cell clonality than any other tissue, topping tumor.

The CDR3 is 15 amino acids. Trimming removed 0 bases from V and 8 bases from J, with 17 bases in between. CDR1 and CDR2 (germline): SGHRS, YFSETQ. This clonotype originated in a male donor older than 55 with stage I lung adenocarcinoma. Sequencing was performed on peripheral blood, taken before any cancer treatment. This rearrangement joins TRBV5-1 to TRBJ1-2; D is unclear. This CDR3 is CASSLGRRGAGGYTF. The CDR3 nucleotides read TGCGCCAGCAGCTTGGGGAGGCGGGGTGCTGGCGGCTACACCTTC. The full variable domain, in which reference TRBV5-1 and TRBJ1-2 provide the parts outside the CDR3, is KAGVTQTPRYLIKTRGQQVTLSCSPISGHRSVSWYQQTPGQGLQFLFEYFSETQRNKGNFPGRFSGRQFSNSRSEMNVSTLELGDSALYLCASSLGRRGAGGYTFGSGTRLTVV.